This entry concerns a single T cell receptor (beta chain). Its antigen is unknown. The data were taken from a study of shared clonotypes between healthy human individuals. J gave up 3 bases and V 5 bases, and 7 bases lay outside the gene matches. This CDR3 region has 14 residues. The germline gives CDR1 MDHEN, CDR2 SYDVKM. The table came from immunoSEQ multiplex PCR; TCRdb's copy has only in-frame clones and leaves some out. The table shows 2 million to 2.5 million clones, with roughly 93% occurring only once. The study, taken as a whole, reports: Measured sharing among donors was expected to vary with sequencing depth.

This rearrangement joins TRBV28 to TRBJ2-7; 7 bases fit TRBD1. The source material was naive CD4+ T cells from PBMCs. Subset in this sample: CD45RA+ positively selected. This clonotype was obtained from a man aged 18 to 29 in good health. Some clones in this sample may be carry-over from other donors' samples. The CDR3 protein is CASSVETGIYEQYF. DNA of the CDR3: TGTGCCAGCAGTGTAGAGACAGGGATCTACGAGCAGTACTTC.